The 2 T cell receptor beta chains listed next were all sequenced from one sample in a study of blood T cell repertoires in COVID-19. Data came from immunoSEQ multiplex PCR; TCRdb stores just in-frame clones and leaves some out. The repertoire holds over 200,000 clones, with 65% to 90% as singletons. The sequencing input was peripheral blood. The receptors were gathered from a human donor in a cohort sampled during active COVID-19.

The V and J genes are TRBV6-4 and TRBJ1-2; D not resolved. V dropped 3 bases and J dropped 8 bases, with 13 bases sitting between them. The V gene's germline CDR1 is MRHNA and CDR2 SNTAGT. CDR3 length: 13 residues. The DNA of the CDR3 is TGTGCCAGCAGTGAACAAAAGGGAGGCGGCTACACCTTC. It codes for CASSEQKGGGYTF.

This clone has more than one count but fewer than ten. The chain carries TRBV18 and TRBJ1-4; TRBD1 is a possible D gene (6 bases). Germline loops: CDR1 KGHSH, CDR2 LQKENI. This CDR3 contains 16 residues. V lost 6 bases and J lost 0, with 14 bases in between. CDR3 sequence reads: CASSLQGAATNEKLFF. The CDR3 DNA sequence: TGTGCCAGCTCGTTACAGGGAGCTGCAACTAATGAAAAACTGTTTTTT. The full variable domain, its missing parts supplied by reference TRBV18 and TRBJ1-4, is NAGVMQNPRHLVRRRGQEARLRCSPMKGHSHVYWYRQLPEEGLKFMVYLQKENIIDESGMPKERFSAEFPKEGPSILRIQQVVRGDSAAYFCASSLQGAATNEKLFFGSGTQLSVL.